One and the same sample provided the 2 T cell receptor beta chains below, sequenced in a study of beta chain features in type 1 diabetes. cDNA synthesis used the whole RNA isolate, giving expressed TCRB sequences. Here immunoSEQ multiplex PCR was the method, and the copy in TCRdb shows in-frame clones only, minus some. The table lists roughly 350,000 clones, roughly 11% of them singletons. The source material was naive CD4+ T cells from blood. The receptors originated from a woman aged 25 to 39 in good health.

This clone was observed a single time. V gene TRBV10-3 combines with J gene TRBJ2-1; 11 bases are shared with TRBD2. The CDR3 extends over 15 amino acids. The germline CDR1 and CDR2 sequences are ENHRY and SYGVKD. The junction had 5 bases not matched to a gene; V was cut back by 8 bases and J by 2 bases. CDR3 DNA: TGTGCCATCGGGAGACTAGCGGGGACCTACAATGAGCAGTTCTTC. Amino acid sequence: CAIGRLAGTYNEQFF.

The chain uses TRBV10-3 and TRBJ2-1, with 7 bases that match TRBD1. V was pared by 5 bases and J by 5 bases, with 6 bases of the junction left unmatched. The germline V gene encodes CDR1 ENHRY and CDR2 SYGVKD. The CDR3 consists of 14 residues. For the CDR3, the DNA is TGTGCCATCAGTACCCTCGGACAGGACAATGAGCAGTTCTTC. Its translation is CAISTLGQDNEQFF.